The clone carrying this TCR beta chain was counted many times. This record belongs to a study of T cells in Graves' hyperthyroidism and ophthalmopathy. Lactation, pregnancy, other autoimmune disease or uncontrolled infection excluded patients. It was RNA transcripts that yielded the amplified TCR beta CDR3 regions. HTBI primers were used for first-round RT-PCR of the TCR CDR3. TCRdb ran MiXCR on the multiplex PCR reads and lists one entry per CDR3 protein. Here the sample spans a few hundred thousand distinct CDR3 sequences, about 15% being singletons. The germline gives CDR1 LGHDT, CDR2 YNNKEL (reference sequence). V trimming: 4 bases; J trimming: 2 bases; junction bases outside the gene matches: 6. The CDR3 consists of 16 residues.

The rearrangement links TRBV3-1 to TRBJ2-1, with 9 bases identical to TRBD2. The source is a woman in her 30s with Graves' hyperthyroidism. The source material was blood. CDR3 protein: CASSPTAGGTYNEQFF. The CDR3, as DNA: TGTGCCAGCAGCCCGACGGCGGGAGGGACCTACAATGAGCAGTTCTTC.